This passage covers 12 T cell receptor beta chains from one sample sequenced in a study of blood T cells in healthy people across ages. The use of a sample-barcoded 5' primer and a J-beta primer mix characterized a second PCR of roughly 7 to 12 cycles. TCRdb reprocessed the 5' RACE reads via MiXCR and lists one record per CDR3 protein. The sample has some 700,000 distinct CDR3 sequences; roughly 20% are singletons. The sequenced material came from blood. The receptors here all came from a man in his 70s in good health.

The rearrangement joins TRBV7-8 to TRBJ1-1; 9 bases agree with TRBD1. This CDR3 has 16 amino acids. J was trimmed by 4 bases and V by 5 bases; bases with no gene match: 11. The germline V gene encodes CDR1 SGHVS and CDR2 FQNEAQ. CDR3 in DNA: TGTGCCAGCAGCCCCGGGACAGGGTCGTTAGGCACTGAAGCTTTCTTT. Its protein is CASSPGTGSLGTEAFF.

A few counts support this clonotype. This chain connects TRBV20-1 to TRBJ1-2; 7 bases match TRBD1. Germline V CDR1 and CDR2: DFQATT, SNEGSKA (reference sequence). There are 10 residues in the CDR3. Trimming took 6 bases from V and 8 from J; bases not matched to a gene: 3. The CDR3 DNA sequence: TGCAGTGCCACAGGGGAGGGCTACACCTTC. Translated, it gives CSATGEGYTF.

This clonotype was counted a few times. This CDR3 reads CASSAGSSSYNEQFF. DNA of the CDR3: TGTGCCAGCAGTGCCGGGAGTAGCTCCTACAATGAGCAGTTCTTC. The V and J genes are TRBV6-6 and TRBJ2-1, with D possibly being TRBD2 (6 bases). This CDR3 region has 15 residues. Looked up from germline, CDR1 is MNHNY and CDR2 is SVGAGI (reference sequence). V lost 5 bases and J 0 bases, leaving 11 bases between the germline ends.

The table lists this clonotype with a few counts. In DNA, the CDR3 is TGCAGTGCTAGAGGTGAAGGGAACTCCTACGAGCAGTACGTC. Translated: CSARGEGNSYEQYV. This chain uses TRBV20-1 with TRBJ2-7, with unresolved D. Germline V CDR1 and CDR2: DFQATT, SNEGSKA (reference sequence). V lost 1 base, J lost 0 bases, and 10 bases lay in between. The CDR3 covers 14 residues.

V gene TRBV24-1 combines with J gene TRBJ2-3; 14 positions match TRBD2. Per germline, CDR1 KGHDR and CDR2 SFDVKD. The V and J ends lost 0 bases and 3 bases, in that order; junction bases with no gene match: 4. CDR3 length equals 18 residues. The CDR3 coding sequence is TGTGCCACCAGTGATTTGGGACTAGCGGGAGGTACGACAGATACGCAGTATTTT. Translation: CATSDLGLAGGTTDTQYF.

The J gene is TRBJ1-1, the V gene TRBV6-6, with TRBD1 matching over 9 bases. The CDR3 length is 15 residues. V lost 2 bases and J lost 4; bases outside the gene matches: 5. Looked up from germline, CDR1 is MNHNY and CDR2 is SVGAGI (reference sequence). The CDR3 spells CASSYRTGAGTEAFF. CDR3 bases: TGTGCCAGCAGTTACCGGACAGGGGCCGGCACTGAAGCTTTCTTT.

The chain uses TRBV20-1 and TRBJ2-3; TRBD2 might be the D (6 bases). The germline V gene has CDR1 DFQATT and CDR2 SNEGSKA (reference sequence). Trimming stripped 0 bases from V and 3 bases from J, with 22 bases between. There are 18 residues in the CDR3. CDR3 in DNA: TGCAGTGCTAGAGATGAGAAGTGGAGGGCCTATACGACAGATACGCAGTATTTT. This gives the protein CSARDEKWRAYTTDTQYF.

The V call is TRBV29-1, the J call TRBJ2-1; D gene ambiguous. The V gene lost 4 bases and the J gene lost 4 bases, with 11 bases spanning the gap. Germline-derived CDR1 and CDR2 are SQVTM and ANQGSEA. The CDR3 contains 13 residues. The CDR3 region is CSVASARYNEQFF. In nucleotides, the CDR3 is TGCAGCGTTGCCAGCGCCAGATACAATGAGCAGTTCTTC.

In this sample, this clonotype turned up a few times. The J gene is TRBJ2-1, the V gene TRBV11-3; no reliable D call. The V gene lost 0 bases and the J gene lost 15 bases, with 21 bases spanning the gap. This CDR3 contains 15 residues. CDR1 is SGHNT and CDR2 is YENEEA in the germline V gene. CDR3 in amino acids: CASSLDEMLGRALFF. The CDR3 DNA sequence: TGTGCCAGCAGCTTAGATGAGATGTTGGGTAGAGCCCTGTTCTTC.

J is TRBJ2-3 and V is TRBV20-1, with D perhaps TRBD1 (6 bases). The CDR3 runs 14 residues. V lost 6 bases, J lost 6 bases, and 19 bases lay in between. The germline V gene has CDR1 DFQATT and CDR2 SNEGSKA (reference sequence). The chain's CDR3 is CSAKTGLASDTQYF. CDR3 bases: TGCAGTGCCAAGACAGGTCTCGCTTCGGATACGCAGTATTTT.

This clonotype was counted at least ten times. This chain connects TRBV5-1 to TRBJ2-1, with D possibly called TRBD1 or TRBD2 (5 bases each). This CDR3 is built from 14 residues. Trimming left V 1 base short and J 7 bases short, with 12 bases between. Germline V lookup: CDR1 SGHRS, CDR2 YFSETQ. CDR3 in DNA: TGCGCCAGCAGCTTGCAGGGACCCCTAAATGAGCAGTTCTTC. The encoded protein is CASSLQGPLNEQFF.

The chain links TRBV4-3 to TRBJ2-2; no firm D call. CDR3 length: 14 residues. Looked up from germline, CDR1 is LGHNA and CDR2 is YSLEER. The V and J ends lost 1 base and 1 base respectively, with 4 bases between them. The CDR3 nucleotides read TGCGCCAGCAGCCAAGGGTGGAACACCGGGGAGCTGTTTTTT. Amino acids: CASSQGWNTGELFF.